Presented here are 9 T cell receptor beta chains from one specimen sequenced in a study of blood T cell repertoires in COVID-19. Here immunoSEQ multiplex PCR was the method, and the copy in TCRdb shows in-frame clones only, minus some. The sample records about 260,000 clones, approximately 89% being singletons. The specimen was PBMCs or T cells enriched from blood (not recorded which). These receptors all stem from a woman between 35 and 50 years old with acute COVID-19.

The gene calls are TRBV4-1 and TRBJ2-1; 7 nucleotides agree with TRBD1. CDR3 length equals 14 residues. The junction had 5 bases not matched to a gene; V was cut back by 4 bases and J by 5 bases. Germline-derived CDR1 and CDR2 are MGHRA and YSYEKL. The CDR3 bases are TGCGCCAGCAGCCCCCGGGACAGCCACAATGAGCAGTTCTTC. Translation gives CASSPRDSHNEQFF.

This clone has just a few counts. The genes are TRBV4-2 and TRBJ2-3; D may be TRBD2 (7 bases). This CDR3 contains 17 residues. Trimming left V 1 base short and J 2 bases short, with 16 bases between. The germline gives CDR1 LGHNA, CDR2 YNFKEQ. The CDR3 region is CASSQGRGARDTDTQYF. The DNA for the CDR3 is TGTGCCAGCAGCCAAGGTCGGGGGGCGCGTGACACAGATACGCAGTATTTT.

The CDR3 protein is CASGRSAPGQSPLHF. The CDR3, as DNA: TGTGCCAGCGGACGCAGTGCCCCAGGACAATCACCCCTCCACTTT. J is TRBJ1-6 and V is TRBV6-5, with D maybe TRBD1 (5 bases). V was shortened by 8 bases and J by 10 bases, with 21 bases between the two germline ends. The CDR3 has 15 residues. Germline CDR1 reads MNHEY; CDR2 reads SVGAGI.

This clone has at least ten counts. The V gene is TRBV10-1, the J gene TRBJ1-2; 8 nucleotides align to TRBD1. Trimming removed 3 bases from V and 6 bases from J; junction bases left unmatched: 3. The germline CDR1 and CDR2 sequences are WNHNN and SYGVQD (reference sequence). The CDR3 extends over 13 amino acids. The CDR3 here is CASSDGQGDGYTF. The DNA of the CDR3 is TGCGCCAGCAGTGACGGACAGGGCGATGGCTACACCTTC.

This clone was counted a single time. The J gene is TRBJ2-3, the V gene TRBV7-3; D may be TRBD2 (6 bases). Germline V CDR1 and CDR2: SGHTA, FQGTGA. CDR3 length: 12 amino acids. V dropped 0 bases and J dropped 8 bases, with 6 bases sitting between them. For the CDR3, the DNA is TGTGCCAGCAGCTTAACCGGGGGTACGCAGTATTTT. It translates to CASSLTGGTQYF.

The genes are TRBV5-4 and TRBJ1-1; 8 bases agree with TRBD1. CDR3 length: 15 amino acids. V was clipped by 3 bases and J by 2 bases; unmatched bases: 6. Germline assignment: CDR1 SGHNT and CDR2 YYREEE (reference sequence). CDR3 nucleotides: TGTGCCAGCAGCTATAACAGGGGGGTAAACACTGAAGCTTTCTTT. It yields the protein CASSYNRGVNTEAFF.

In DNA, the CDR3 is TGTGCCAGCAGTGAAACCCCAGGCGTTTCTTCACCCCTCCACTTT. It is translated as CASSETPGVSSPLHF. The genes are TRBV6-1 and TRBJ1-6; D gene uncertain. Looked up from germline, CDR1 is MNHNS and CDR2 is SASEGT. Trimming shortened V by 2 bases and J by 9 bases, and 14 bases separated the two germline ends. The CDR3 totals 15 residues.

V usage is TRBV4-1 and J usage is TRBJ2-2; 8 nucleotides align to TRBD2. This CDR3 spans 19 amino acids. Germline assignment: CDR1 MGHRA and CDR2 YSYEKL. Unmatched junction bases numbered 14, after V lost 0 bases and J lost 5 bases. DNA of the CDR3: TGCGCCAGCAGCCAAGATAGGGGTCGAGCGGGAGTTCGGACCGGGGAGCTGTTTTTT. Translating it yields CASSQDRGRAGVRTGELFF.

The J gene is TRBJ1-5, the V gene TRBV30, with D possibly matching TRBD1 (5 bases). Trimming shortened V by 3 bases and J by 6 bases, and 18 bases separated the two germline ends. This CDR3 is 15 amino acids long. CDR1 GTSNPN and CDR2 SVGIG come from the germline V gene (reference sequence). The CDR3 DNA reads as TGTGCCTGGAGGAGGCAGGGAGGTTGGGGTCAGCCCCAGCATTTT. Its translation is CAWRRQGGWGQPQHF.